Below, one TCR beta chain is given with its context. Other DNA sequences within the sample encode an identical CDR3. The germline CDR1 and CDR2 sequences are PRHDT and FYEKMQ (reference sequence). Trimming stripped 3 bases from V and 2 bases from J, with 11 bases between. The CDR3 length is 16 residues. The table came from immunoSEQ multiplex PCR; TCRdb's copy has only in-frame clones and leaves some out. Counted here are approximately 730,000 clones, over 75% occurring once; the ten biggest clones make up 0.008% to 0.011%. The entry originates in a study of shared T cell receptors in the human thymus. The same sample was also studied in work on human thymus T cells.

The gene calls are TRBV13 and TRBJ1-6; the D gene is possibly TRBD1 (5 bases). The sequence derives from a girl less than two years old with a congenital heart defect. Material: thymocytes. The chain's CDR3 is CASSFRVIPYNSPLHF. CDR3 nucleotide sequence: TGTGCCAGCAGCTTCAGGGTTATCCCCTATAATTCACCCCTCCACTTT.